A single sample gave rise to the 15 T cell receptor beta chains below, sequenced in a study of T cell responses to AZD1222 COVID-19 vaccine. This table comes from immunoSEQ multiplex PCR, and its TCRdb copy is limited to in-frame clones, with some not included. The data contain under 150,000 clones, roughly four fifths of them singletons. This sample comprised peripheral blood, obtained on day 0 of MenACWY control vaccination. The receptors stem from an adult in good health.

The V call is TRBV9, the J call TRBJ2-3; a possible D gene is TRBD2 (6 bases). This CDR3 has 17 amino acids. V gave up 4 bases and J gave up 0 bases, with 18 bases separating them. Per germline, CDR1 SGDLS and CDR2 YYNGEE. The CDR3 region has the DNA TGTGCCAGCAGCAGACAGCAACTAGCCAAGAGCACAGATACGCAGTATTTT. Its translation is CASSRQQLAKSTDTQYF.

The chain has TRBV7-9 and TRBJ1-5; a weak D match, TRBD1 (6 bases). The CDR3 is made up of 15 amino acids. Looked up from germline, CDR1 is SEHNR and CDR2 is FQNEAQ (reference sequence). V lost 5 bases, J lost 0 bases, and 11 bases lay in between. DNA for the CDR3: TGTGCCAGCAGCGCCGGGACACTTAGCAATCAGCCCCAGCATTTT. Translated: CASSAGTLSNQPQHF.

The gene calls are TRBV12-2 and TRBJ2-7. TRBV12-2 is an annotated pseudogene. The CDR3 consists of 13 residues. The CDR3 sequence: CASRSDGTYEQYV. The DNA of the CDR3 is TGTGCAAGTCGCTCCGACGGGACGTACGAGCAGTACGTC.

The DNA of the CDR3 is TGTGCCAGCAGCTGGGGGGGCCCCTCCTACGAGCAGTACTTC. This sequence encodes CASSWGGPSYEQYF. The genes are TRBV5-6 and TRBJ2-7, with D perhaps TRBD2 (7 bases). CDR1 is SGHDT, CDR2 YYEEEE, per germline. The CDR3 length is 14 residues. V was cut by 3 bases and J by 0 bases, with 10 bases left in between.

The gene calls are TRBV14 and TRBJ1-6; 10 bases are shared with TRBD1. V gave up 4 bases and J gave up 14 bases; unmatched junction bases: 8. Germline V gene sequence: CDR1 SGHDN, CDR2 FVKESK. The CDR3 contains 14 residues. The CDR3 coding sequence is TGTGCCAGCAGCCCCGGGACAGGGGTGTGGTCCCTCCACTTT. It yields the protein CASSPGTGVWSLHF.

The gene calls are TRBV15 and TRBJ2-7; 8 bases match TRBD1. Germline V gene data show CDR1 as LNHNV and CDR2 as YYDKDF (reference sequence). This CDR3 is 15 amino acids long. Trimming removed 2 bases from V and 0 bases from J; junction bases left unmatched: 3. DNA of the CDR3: TGTGCCACCAGCAGAAACAGGGGGAGCTCCTACGAGCAGTACGTC. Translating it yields CATSRNRGSSYEQYV.

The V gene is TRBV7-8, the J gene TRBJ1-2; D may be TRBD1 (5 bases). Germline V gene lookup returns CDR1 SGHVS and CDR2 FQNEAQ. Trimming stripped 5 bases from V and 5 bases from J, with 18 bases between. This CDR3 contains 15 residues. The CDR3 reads CASSTWDPGIYGYTF. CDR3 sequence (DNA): TGTGCCAGCAGCACATGGGACCCGGGGATTTATGGCTACACCTTC.

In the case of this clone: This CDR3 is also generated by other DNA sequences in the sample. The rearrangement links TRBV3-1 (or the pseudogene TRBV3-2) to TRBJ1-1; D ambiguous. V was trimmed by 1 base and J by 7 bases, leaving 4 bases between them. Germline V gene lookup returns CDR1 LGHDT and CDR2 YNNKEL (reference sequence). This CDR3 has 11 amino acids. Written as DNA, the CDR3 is TGTGCCAGCAGCCAAGCTGGTGAAGCTTTCTTT. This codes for CASSQAGEAFF.

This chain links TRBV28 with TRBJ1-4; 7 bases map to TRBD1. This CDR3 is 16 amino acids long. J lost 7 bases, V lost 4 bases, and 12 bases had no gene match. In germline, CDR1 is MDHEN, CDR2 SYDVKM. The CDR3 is CASSSISGGFGEKLFF. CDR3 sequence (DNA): TGTGCCAGCAGTTCGATCTCAGGGGGATTCGGTGAAAAACTGTTTTTT.

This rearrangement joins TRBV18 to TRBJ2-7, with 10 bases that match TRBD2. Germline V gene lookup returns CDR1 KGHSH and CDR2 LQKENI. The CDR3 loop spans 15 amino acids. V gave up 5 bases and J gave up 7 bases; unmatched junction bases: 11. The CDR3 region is CASSTSGGAYQEQYV. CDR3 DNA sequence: TGTGCCAGCTCAACAAGCGGGGGGGCCTATCAGGAGCAGTACGTC.

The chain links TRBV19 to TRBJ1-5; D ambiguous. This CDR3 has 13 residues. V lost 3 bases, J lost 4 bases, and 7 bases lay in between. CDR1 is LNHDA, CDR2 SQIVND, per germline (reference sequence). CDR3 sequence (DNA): TGTGCCAGTAGTATCCGGCGAAATCAGCCCCAGCATTTT. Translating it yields CASSIRRNQPQHF. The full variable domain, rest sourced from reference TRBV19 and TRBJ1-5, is DGGITQSPKYLFRKEGQNVTLSCEQNLNHDAMYWYRQDPGQGLRLIYYSQIVNDFQKGDIAEGYSVSREKKESFPLTVTSAQKNPTAFYLCASSIRRNQPQHFGDGTRLSIL.

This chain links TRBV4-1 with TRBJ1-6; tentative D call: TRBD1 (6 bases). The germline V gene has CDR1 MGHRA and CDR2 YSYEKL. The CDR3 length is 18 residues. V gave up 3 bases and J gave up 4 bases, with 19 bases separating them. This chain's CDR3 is CASSHRTATHTYNSPLHF. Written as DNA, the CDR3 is TGCGCCAGCAGCCACCGGACAGCAACTCACACATATAATTCACCCCTCCACTTT.

The CDR3 loop reads CASSFNGQGIQETQYF. Here the CDR3 DNA reads TGTGCCAGCAGCTTCAATGGACAGGGGATTCAAGAGACCCAGTACTTC. The chain joins TRBV5-5 to TRBJ2-5; TRBD1 matches 9 bases. The V gene end was trimmed by 2 bases and the J gene end by 2 bases; junction bases not matched to a gene: 7. The germline V gene encodes CDR1 SGHKS and CDR2 YYEKEE (reference sequence). The CDR3 consists of 16 residues.

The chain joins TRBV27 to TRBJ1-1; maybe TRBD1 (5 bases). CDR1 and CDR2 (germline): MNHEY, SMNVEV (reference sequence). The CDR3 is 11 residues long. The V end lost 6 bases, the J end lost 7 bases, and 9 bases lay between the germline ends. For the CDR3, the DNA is TGTGCCAGCAGGGGGCTTGGTGAAGCTTTCTTT. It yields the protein CASRGLGEAFF.

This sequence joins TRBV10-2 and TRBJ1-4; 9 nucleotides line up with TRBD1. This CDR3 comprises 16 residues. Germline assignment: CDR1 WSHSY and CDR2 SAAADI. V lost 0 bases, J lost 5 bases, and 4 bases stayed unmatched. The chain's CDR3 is CASSESGTGPNEKLFF. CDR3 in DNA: TGCGCCAGCAGTGAGTCGGGGACAGGGCCGAATGAAAAACTGTTTTTT.